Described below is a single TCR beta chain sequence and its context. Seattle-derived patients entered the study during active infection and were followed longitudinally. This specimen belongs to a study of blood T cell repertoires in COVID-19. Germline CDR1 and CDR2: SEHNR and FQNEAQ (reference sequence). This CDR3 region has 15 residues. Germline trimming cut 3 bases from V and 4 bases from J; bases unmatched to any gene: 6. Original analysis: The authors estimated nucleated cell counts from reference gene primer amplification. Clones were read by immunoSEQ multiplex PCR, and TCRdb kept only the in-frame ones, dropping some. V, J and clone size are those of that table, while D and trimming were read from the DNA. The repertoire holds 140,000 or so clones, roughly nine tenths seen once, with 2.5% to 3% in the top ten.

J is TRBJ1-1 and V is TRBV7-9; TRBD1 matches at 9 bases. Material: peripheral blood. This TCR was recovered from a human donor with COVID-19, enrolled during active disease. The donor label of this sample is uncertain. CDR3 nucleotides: TGTGCCAGCAGCTTTAACAGGGGGCAGGGCACTGAAGCTTTCTTT. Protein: CASSFNRGQGTEAFF.